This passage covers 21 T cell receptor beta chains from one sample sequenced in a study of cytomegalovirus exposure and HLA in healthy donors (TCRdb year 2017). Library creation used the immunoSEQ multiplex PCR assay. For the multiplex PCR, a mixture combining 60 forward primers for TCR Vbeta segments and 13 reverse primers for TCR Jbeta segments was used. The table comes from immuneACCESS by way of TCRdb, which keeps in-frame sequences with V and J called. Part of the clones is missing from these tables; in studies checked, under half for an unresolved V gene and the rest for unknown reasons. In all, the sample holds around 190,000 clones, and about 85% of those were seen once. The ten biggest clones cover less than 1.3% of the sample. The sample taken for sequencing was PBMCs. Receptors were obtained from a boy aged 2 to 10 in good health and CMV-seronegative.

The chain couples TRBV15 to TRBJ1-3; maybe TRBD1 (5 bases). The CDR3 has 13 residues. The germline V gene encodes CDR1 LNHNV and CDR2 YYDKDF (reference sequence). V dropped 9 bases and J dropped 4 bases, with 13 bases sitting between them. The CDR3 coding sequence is TGTGCCACTCGGGGGGGGAAGGGAAACACCATATATTTT. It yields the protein CATRGGKGNTIYF.

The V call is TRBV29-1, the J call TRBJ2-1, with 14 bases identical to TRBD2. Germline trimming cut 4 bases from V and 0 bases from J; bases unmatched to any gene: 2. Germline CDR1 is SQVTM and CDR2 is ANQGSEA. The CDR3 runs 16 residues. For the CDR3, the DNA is TGCAGCGTTGGACTAGCGGGAGGGCTCTCCTACAATGAGCAGTTCTTC. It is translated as CSVGLAGGLSYNEQFF.

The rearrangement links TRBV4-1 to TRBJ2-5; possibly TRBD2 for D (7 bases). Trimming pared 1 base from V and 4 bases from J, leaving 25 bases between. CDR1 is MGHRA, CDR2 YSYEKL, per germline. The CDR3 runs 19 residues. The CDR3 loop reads CASSQGLRGGPNAAETQYF. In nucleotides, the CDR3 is TGCGCCAGCAGCCAAGGCCTTAGGGGGGGGCCCAACGCAGCAGAGACCCAGTACTTC.

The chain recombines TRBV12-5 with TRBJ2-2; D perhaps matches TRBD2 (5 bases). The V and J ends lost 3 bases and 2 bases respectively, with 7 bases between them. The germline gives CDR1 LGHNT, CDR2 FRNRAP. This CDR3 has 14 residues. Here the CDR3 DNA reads TGTGCTAGTGGTTTCGGGATCAACACCGGGGAGCTGTTTTTT. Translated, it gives CASGFGINTGELFF.

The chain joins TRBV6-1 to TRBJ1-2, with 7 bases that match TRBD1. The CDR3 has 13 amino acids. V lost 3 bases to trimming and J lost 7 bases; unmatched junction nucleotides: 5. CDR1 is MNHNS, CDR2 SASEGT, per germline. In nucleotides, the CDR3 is TGTGCCAGCAGTGACCTCCCAGGGGGTGGCTACACCTTC. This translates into CASSDLPGGGYTF.

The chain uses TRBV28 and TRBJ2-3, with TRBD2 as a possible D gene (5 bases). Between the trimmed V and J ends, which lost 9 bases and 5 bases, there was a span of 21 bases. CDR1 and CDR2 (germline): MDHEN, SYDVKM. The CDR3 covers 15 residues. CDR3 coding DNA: TGTGCCAGTAACCGACCCACTTCGGGAAGAGATACGCAGTATTTT. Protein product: CASNRPTSGRDTQYF. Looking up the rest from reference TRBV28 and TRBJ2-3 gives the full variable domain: DVKVTQSSRYLVKRTGEKVFLECVQDMDHENMFWYRQDPGLGLRLIYFSYDVKMKEKGDIPEGYSVSREKKERFSLILESASTNQTSMYLCASNRPTSGRDTQYFGPGTRLTVL.

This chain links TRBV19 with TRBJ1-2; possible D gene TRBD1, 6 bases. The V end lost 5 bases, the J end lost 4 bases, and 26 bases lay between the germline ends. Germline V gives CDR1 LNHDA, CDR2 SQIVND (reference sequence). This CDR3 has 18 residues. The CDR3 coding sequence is TGTGCCAGTAGTTTCGGACCGACGACAGGTCCCTCTTTCTATGGCTACACCTTC. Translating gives CASSFGPTTGPSFYGYTF.

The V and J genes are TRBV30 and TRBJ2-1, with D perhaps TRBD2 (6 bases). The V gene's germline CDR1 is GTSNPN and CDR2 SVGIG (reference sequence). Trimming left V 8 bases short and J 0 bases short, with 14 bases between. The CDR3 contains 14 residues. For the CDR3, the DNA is TGTGCCGGGACGGAGACTAGCTCCTACAATGAGCAGTTCTTC. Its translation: CAGTETSSYNEQFF.

This CDR3 is CAWTGSYGYTF. CDR3 coding DNA: TGTGCCTGGACCGGGTCCTATGGCTACACCTTC. The chain recombines TRBV30 with TRBJ1-2; D is unclear. The germline gives CDR1 GTSNPN, CDR2 SVGIG (reference sequence). The CDR3 loop spans 11 amino acids. V was cut by 4 bases and J by 4 bases, with 7 bases left in between.

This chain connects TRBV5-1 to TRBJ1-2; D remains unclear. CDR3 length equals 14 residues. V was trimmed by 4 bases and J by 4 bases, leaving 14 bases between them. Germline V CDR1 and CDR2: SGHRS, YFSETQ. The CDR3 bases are TGCGCCAGCAGCCCCCGGGAGGGCAGCTATGGCTACACCTTC. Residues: CASSPREGSYGYTF.

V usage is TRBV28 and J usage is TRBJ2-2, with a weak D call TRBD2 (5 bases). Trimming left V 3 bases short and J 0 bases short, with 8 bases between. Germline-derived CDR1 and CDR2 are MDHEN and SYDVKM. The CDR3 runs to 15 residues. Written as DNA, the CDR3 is TGTGCCAGCAGTTTCCGGGGAACGAACACCGGGGAGCTGTTTTTT. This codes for CASSFRGTNTGELFF.

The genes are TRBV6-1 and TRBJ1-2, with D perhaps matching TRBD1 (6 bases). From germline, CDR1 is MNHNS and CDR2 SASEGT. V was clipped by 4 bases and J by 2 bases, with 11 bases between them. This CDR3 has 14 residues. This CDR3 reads CASSGATGNYGYTF. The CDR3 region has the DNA TGTGCCAGCAGTGGGGCAACAGGGAACTATGGCTACACCTTC.

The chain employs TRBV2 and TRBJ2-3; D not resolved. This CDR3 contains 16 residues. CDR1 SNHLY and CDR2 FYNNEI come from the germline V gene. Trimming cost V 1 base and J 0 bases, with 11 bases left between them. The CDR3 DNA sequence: TGTGCCAGCAGTGAAGACCAGGCCCGTAGCACAGATACGCAGTATTTT. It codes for CASSEDQARSTDTQYF.

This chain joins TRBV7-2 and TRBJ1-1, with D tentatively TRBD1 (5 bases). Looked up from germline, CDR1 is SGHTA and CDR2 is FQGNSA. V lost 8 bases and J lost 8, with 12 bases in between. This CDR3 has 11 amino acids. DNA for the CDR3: TGTGCCAGCTCTGGACCAGGGGAAGCTTTCTTT. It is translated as CASSGPGEAFF.

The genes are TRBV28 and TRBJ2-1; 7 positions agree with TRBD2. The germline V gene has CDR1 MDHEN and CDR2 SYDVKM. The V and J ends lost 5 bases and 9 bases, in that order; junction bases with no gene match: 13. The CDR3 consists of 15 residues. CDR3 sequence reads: CASSLGSAGVIEQFF. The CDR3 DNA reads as TGTGCCAGCAGTCTAGGGTCGGCGGGAGTCATTGAGCAGTTCTTC.

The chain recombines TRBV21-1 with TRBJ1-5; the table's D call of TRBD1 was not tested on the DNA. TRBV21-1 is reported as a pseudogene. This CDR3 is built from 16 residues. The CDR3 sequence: CASSKSPQGYNQPQHF. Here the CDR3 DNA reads TGTGCCAGCAGCAAATCACCCCAGGGTTACAATCAGCCCCAGCATTTT.

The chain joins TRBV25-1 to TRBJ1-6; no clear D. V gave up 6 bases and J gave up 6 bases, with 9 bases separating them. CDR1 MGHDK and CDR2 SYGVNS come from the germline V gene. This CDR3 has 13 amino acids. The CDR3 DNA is TGTGCCAGCAGCTCCCAGATTAATTCACCCCTCCACTTT. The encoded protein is CASSSQINSPLHF.

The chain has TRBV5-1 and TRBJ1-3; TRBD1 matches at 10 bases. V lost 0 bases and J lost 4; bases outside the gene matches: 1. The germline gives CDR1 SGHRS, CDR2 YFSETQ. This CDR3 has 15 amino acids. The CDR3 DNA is TGCGCCAGCAGCTTGGGACAGGGGGCCGGAAACACCATATATTTT. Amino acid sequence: CASSLGQGAGNTIYF.

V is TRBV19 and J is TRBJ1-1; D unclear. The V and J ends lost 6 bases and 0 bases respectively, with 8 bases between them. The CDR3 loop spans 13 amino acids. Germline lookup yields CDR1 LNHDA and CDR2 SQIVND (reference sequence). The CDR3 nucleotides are TGTGCCAGTAGGGCCGGGTTGAACACTGAAGCTTTCTTT. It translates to CASRAGLNTEAFF.

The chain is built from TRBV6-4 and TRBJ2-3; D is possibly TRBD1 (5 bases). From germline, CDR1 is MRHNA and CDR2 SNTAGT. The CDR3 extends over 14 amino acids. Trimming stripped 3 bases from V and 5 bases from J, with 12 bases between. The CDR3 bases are TGTGCCAGCAGTGAGGGATCTGACAGAGATACGCAGTATTTT. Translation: CASSEGSDRDTQYF.

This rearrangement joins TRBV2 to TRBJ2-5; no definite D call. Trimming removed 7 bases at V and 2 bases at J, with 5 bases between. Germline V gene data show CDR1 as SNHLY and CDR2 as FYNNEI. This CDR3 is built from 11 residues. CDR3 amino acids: CASTQQETQYF. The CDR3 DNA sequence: TGTGCCAGCACCCAGCAAGAGACCCAGTACTTC.